The 10 T cell receptor beta chains given below trace back to one sample, sequenced in a study of T cell responses to AZD1222 COVID-19 vaccine. Clones were read by immunoSEQ multiplex PCR, and TCRdb kept only the in-frame ones, dropping some. Counted here are 93,000 or so clones, around 90% occurring once; the ten biggest clones make up around 20%. The material sequenced was peripheral blood, taken on day 0 of AZD1222 vaccination. The receptor set was obtained from an adult in good health.

The CDR3 loop is CASSLWASGANVLTF. The DNA for the CDR3 is TGTGCCAGCAGCTTATGGGCCTCTGGGGCCAACGTCCTGACTTTC. The chain combines TRBV7-9 with TRBJ2-6; unclear D gene. CDR3 length equals 15 residues. With 2 bases removed from V and 0 bases from J, the gap between germline ends came to 5 bases. The germline V gene encodes CDR1 SEHNR and CDR2 FQNEAQ (reference sequence).

This clone was counted once. The chain has TRBV30 and TRBJ2-1; 8 bases are shared with TRBD1. Germline lookup yields CDR1 GTSNPN and CDR2 SVGIG (reference sequence). V gave up 3 bases and J gave up 6 bases; unmatched junction bases: 10. The CDR3 is made up of 15 amino acids. CDR3 DNA sequence: TGTGCCTGGAGCCTCACAGGGGGGTCACGCAATGAGCAGTTCTTC. Translation: CAWSLTGGSRNEQFF.

The chain joins TRBV28 to TRBJ2-3; 10 bases map to TRBD2. With 4 bases clipped from V and 3 bases from J, the junction kept 4 bases outside the gene matches. Germline V gene sequence: CDR1 MDHEN, CDR2 SYDVKM. This CDR3 spans 15 amino acids. The CDR3 DNA reads TGTGCCAGCAGTTGGAGTAGCGGGAGGACAGATACGCAGTATTTT. Translated, it gives CASSWSSGRTDTQYF.

This CDR3 reads CASSYLGTYEQYF. DNA for the CDR3: TGTGCCAGCAGTTATCTTGGAACCTACGAGCAGTACTTC. V gene TRBV6-2 or TRBV6-3 combines with J gene TRBJ2-7; no definite D call. The CDR3 loop spans 13 amino acids. V gave up 3 bases and J gave up 2 bases, with 8 bases separating them. The germline CDR1 and CDR2 sequences are MNHEY and SVGEGT.

This clone was found a few times. The CDR3 reads CASRPIPGTGSGTQYF. In nucleotides, the CDR3 is TGTGCCAGCAGACCGATTCCCGGGACAGGGTCTGGGACCCAGTACTTC. V usage is TRBV7-6 and J usage is TRBJ2-5, with 9 bases that match TRBD1. Germline V gives CDR1 SGHVS, CDR2 FNYEAQ. Trimming removed 6 bases from V and 7 bases from J; junction bases left unmatched: 15. CDR3 length: 16 amino acids. Full variable domain (outside the CDR3, taken from reference TRBV7-6 and TRBJ2-5): GAGVSQSPRYKVTKRGQDVALRCDPISGHVSLYWYRQALGQGPEFLTYFNYEAQQDKSGLPNDRFSAERPEGSISTLTIQRTEQRDSAMYRCASRPIPGTGSGTQYFGPGTRLLVL.

The gene calls are TRBV5-1 and TRBJ1-2; 8 bases are a match to TRBD1. After removal of 3 bases from V and 7 bases from J, the junction contained 17 bases not matched to a gene. Per germline, CDR1 SGHRS and CDR2 YFSETQ. The CDR3 has 17 residues. The CDR3 nucleotides are TGCGCCAGCAGCTCCCTCATTACAGGGGGAGGGGTGAGTGGCTACACCTTC. Amino acid sequence: CASSSLITGGGVSGYTF. Together with reference TRBV5-1 and TRBJ1-2, the CDR3 gives the full variable domain: KAGVTQTPRYLIKTRGQQVTLSCSPISGHRSVSWYQQTPGQGLQFLFEYFSETQRNKGNFPGRFSGRQFSNSRSEMNVSTLELGDSALYLCASSSLITGGGVSGYTFGSGTRLTVV.

CDR3 loop: CASSPRTTNYGYTF. CDR3 nucleotides: TGTGCCAGCTCACCACGCACAACAAACTATGGCTACACCTTC. V and J are TRBV18 and TRBJ1-2; D call uncertain. The CDR3 has 14 residues. The V end lost 1 base, the J end lost 2 bases, and 8 bases lay between the germline ends. The V gene's germline CDR1 is KGHSH and CDR2 LQKENI.

The J gene is TRBJ2-2, the V gene TRBV9, with D tentatively TRBD1 (5 bases). Germline CDR1 and CDR2: SGDLS and YYNGEE. Trimming stripped 5 bases from V and 0 bases from J, with 11 bases between. This CDR3 has 15 amino acids. The CDR3, as DNA: TGTGCCAGCAGGAAGGGGCTACCGAACACCGGGGAGCTGTTTTTT. Translated: CASRKGLPNTGELFF.

The chain combines TRBV10-3 with TRBJ1-2; perhaps TRBD1 as D (6 bases). Germline V gene lookup returns CDR1 ENHRY and CDR2 SYGVKD. V lost 2 bases and J lost 6, with 13 bases in between. CDR3 length: 14 residues. This chain's CDR3 is CAISEAQGIDGYTF. For the CDR3, the DNA is TGTGCCATCAGTGAGGCACAGGGTATTGATGGCTACACCTTC.

This sequence joins TRBV14 and TRBJ1-1, with 8 bases that match TRBD1. In germline, CDR1 is SGHDN, CDR2 FVKESK. The CDR3 sequence is 16 residues long. The V and J ends lost 0 bases and 0 bases, in that order; junction bases with no gene match: 3. CDR3 amino acids: CASSQDPGGLNTEAFF. CDR3 coding DNA: TGTGCCAGCAGCCAAGACCCAGGGGGCTTGAACACTGAAGCTTTCTTT. Variable domain in full (rest from reference TRBV14 and TRBJ1-1): EAGVTQFPSHSVIEKGQTVTLRCDPISGHDNLYWYRRVMGKEIKFLLHFVKESKQDESGMPNNRFLAERTGGTYSTLKVQPAELEDSGVYFCASSQDPGGLNTEAFFGQGTRLTVV.